The next 30 T cell receptor beta chains were all read from a single sample in a study of T cell responses to AZD1222 COVID-19 vaccine. Profiling relied on immunoSEQ multiplex PCR, and the TCRdb table lists in-frame clones only, not all of them. The data show 66,000 or so clones, 70% to 80% seen once. Sequencing was performed on peripheral blood, taken on day 0 of MenACWY control vaccination. Source of these receptors: an adult in good health.

This clone was detected a few times. V is TRBV4-1 and J is TRBJ2-6, with 7 positions matching TRBD1. This CDR3 spans 16 amino acids. The trim removed 3 bases at V and 0 bases at J, leaving 2 bases unmatched. The germline gives CDR1 MGHRA, CDR2 YSYEKL. The CDR3 loop reads CASSQGQTSGANVLTF. The CDR3 nucleotides read TGCGCCAGCAGCCAGGGACAGACCTCTGGGGCCAACGTCCTGACTTTC.

This chain connects TRBV7-9 to TRBJ1-2, with 7 bases matching TRBD1. This CDR3 has 14 residues. From germline, CDR1 is SEHNR and CDR2 FQNEAQ (reference sequence). The V and J ends lost 10 bases and 1 base, in that order; junction bases with no gene match: 9. The CDR3, as DNA: TGTGCCATCCCCAACCCAGGGGGTAACTATGGCTACACCTTC. As protein: CAIPNPGGNYGYTF.

The V call is TRBV7-6, the J call TRBJ1-6, with a tentative D call TRBD1 (5 bases). V gave up 5 bases and J gave up 7 bases, with 15 bases separating them. This CDR3 has 15 residues. CDR1 and CDR2 (germline): SGHVS, FNYEAQ. The CDR3 region has the DNA TGTGCCAGCAGCGCGACACCGGGACCAAATTCACCCCTCCACTTT. It specifies CASSATPGPNSPLHF. Variable domain in full (rest from reference TRBV7-6 and TRBJ1-6): GAGVSQSPRYKVTKRGQDVALRCDPISGHVSLYWYRQALGQGPEFLTYFNYEAQQDKSGLPNDRFSAERPEGSISTLTIQRTEQRDSAMYRCASSATPGPNSPLHFGNGTRLTVT.

Regarding this clone: One end of the junction is discordant with germline, which a read error may explain. The V call is TRBV15, the J call TRBJ2-3; 9 bases match TRBD2. CDR1 and CDR2 from the germline V gene are LNHNV and YYDKDF (reference sequence). The CDR3 has 13 amino acids. Written as DNA, the CDR3 is TGTGCCACCAGCAGCAGACTAGCGGACCCTTCGAATTTT. This translates into CATSSRLADPSNF.

This sequence joins TRBV24-1 and TRBJ2-3; 7 bases match TRBD2. In germline, CDR1 is KGHDR, CDR2 SFDVKD. The junction had 5 bases not matched to a gene; V was cut back by 3 bases and J by 6 bases. CDR3 length: 14 amino acids. CDR3 region: CATSDVNSGDTQYF. The DNA of the CDR3 is TGTGCCACCAGTGATGTCAATAGCGGGGATACGCAGTATTTT.

The genes are TRBV7-2 and TRBJ2-1; D gene unclear. There are 14 residues in the CDR3. Trimming left V 4 bases short and J 12 bases short, with 19 bases between. The germline gives CDR1 SGHTA, CDR2 FQGNSA. CDR3 in DNA: TGTGCCAGCAGCTCAGCGAGGACCCCCCAGGCGCAGTTCTTC. Translating it yields CASSSARTPQAQFF. The full variable domain, completed using reference TRBV7-2 and TRBJ2-1, is GAGVSQSPSNKVTEKGKDVELRCDPISGHTALYWYRQSLGQGLEFLIYFQGNSAPDKSGLPSDRFSAERTGGSVSTLTIQRTQQEDSAVYLCASSSARTPQAQFFGPGTRLTVL.

This chain connects TRBV28 to TRBJ2-7, with 10 bases fitting TRBD1. This CDR3 has 14 residues. Looked up from germline, CDR1 is MDHEN and CDR2 is SYDVKM. Trimming at V came to 3 bases and at J to 6 bases, leaving 5 bases not matched to a gene. Written as DNA, the CDR3 is TGTGCCAGCAGTTTCACCGGGACAGGGGCCGAGCAGTACTTC. Protein sequence: CASSFTGTGAEQYF.

The chain combines TRBV2 with TRBJ1-5, with 8 bases aligning to TRBD1. CDR1 is SNHLY and CDR2 is FYNNEI in the germline V gene. The V and J ends lost 6 bases and 5 bases, in that order; junction bases with no gene match: 3. The CDR3 is 13 residues long. In DNA, the CDR3 is TGTGCCAGCAGGGTACAGGGGGATCAGCCCCAGCATTTT. It encodes CASRVQGDQPQHF.

This clone was seen repeatedly, ten times or more. This chain links TRBV13 with TRBJ2-1; D gene ambiguous. This CDR3 spans 16 amino acids. Germline V gives CDR1 PRHDT, CDR2 FYEKMQ (reference sequence). The germline V and J ends were trimmed by 0 bases and 4 bases, with 13 bases remaining between them. The CDR3 is CASSLGPHEWYNEQFF. In DNA, the CDR3 is TGTGCCAGCAGCTTAGGGCCCCACGAGTGGTACAATGAGCAGTTCTTC.

The V and J genes are TRBV6-5 and TRBJ2-1; 9 bases line up with TRBD1. CDR1 is MNHEY and CDR2 is SVGAGI in the germline V gene. This CDR3 has 15 amino acids. Trimming took 6 bases from V and 4 from J; bases not matched to a gene: 7. The CDR3 bases are TGTGCCAGCAGCCCCGGGACAGGGTCATACAATGAGCAGTTCTTC. Protein product: CASSPGTGSYNEQFF.

J is TRBJ2-3 and V is TRBV3-1 (or the pseudogene TRBV3-2); D gene ambiguous. Germline V gene data show CDR1 as LGHDT and CDR2 as YNNKEL (reference sequence). The length of the CDR3 is 12 residues. The V gene lost 4 bases and the J gene lost 6 bases, with 8 bases spanning the gap. This CDR3 reads CASSPLGDTQYF. Here the CDR3 DNA reads TGTGCCAGCAGCCCGTTGGGGGATACGCAGTATTTT.

The chain combines TRBV3-1 (or the pseudogene TRBV3-2) with TRBJ2-7; maybe TRBD2 (5 bases). Germline CDR1 LGHDT, CDR2 YNNKEL (reference sequence). The V end lost 1 base, the J end lost 2 bases, and 9 bases lay between the germline ends. CDR3 length equals 14 residues. The CDR3 protein is CASSQVYGTYEQYF. In DNA, the CDR3 is TGTGCCAGCAGCCAAGTCTACGGGACCTACGAGCAGTACTTC.

This clone came up a few times. The chain has TRBV5-1 and TRBJ2-7, with 7 bases that match TRBD1. With V trimmed by 0 bases and J by 4 bases, 4 bases remained unmatched. The germline V gene has CDR1 SGHRS and CDR2 YFSETQ. The CDR3 totals 14 residues. Written as DNA, the CDR3 is TGCGCCAGCAGCTTGGGGACAGGAGGTTACGAGCAGTACTTC. Its protein is CASSLGTGGYEQYF.

This chain links TRBV5-1 with TRBJ1-2; D unresolved. The CDR3 has 13 amino acids. The germline gives CDR1 SGHRS, CDR2 YFSETQ. V was clipped by 0 bases and J by 2 bases, with 5 bases between them. Here the CDR3 DNA reads TGCGCCAGCAGCTTGGAACGGAACTATGGCTACACCTTC. It specifies CASSLERNYGYTF.

V and J are TRBV6-4 and TRBJ2-7; the match to TRBD1 covers 9 bases. The CDR3 sequence is 16 residues long. Germline CDR1 and CDR2: MRHNA and SNTAGT. V dropped 5 bases and J dropped 0; count of bases not matched to a gene: 8. CDR3 sequence: CASSSTGTGYSYEQYF. CDR3 DNA: TGTGCCAGCAGTTCGACCGGGACAGGGTACTCCTACGAGCAGTACTTC.

The chain employs TRBV12-3 or TRBV12-4 and TRBJ1-5; 8 bases are shared with TRBD1. Trimming removed 5 bases from V and 7 bases from J; junction bases left unmatched: 4. The CDR3 spans 13 residues. CDR3 nucleotides: TGTGCCAGCAGTCAGGGGGCGCGGCAGCCCCAGCATTTT. Translating gives CASSQGARQPQHF.

V is TRBV7-8 and J is TRBJ2-7; D gene unclear. Germline CDR1 SGHVS, CDR2 FQNEAQ. The germline V and J ends were trimmed by 0 bases and 2 bases, with 8 bases remaining between them. The CDR3 runs 14 residues. CDR3 bases: TGTGCCAGCAGCTTAGCTGGAAATGCCTACGAGCAGTACTTC. Translated, it gives CASSLAGNAYEQYF.

The chain links TRBV2 to TRBJ1-2; perhaps TRBD1 as D (6 bases). This CDR3 has 14 amino acids. Trimming took off 6 bases at V and 9 bases at J, with 20 bases between the two ends. Looked up from germline, CDR1 is SNHLY and CDR2 is FYNNEI. For the CDR3, the DNA is TGTGCCAGCAGACAGGCTTTGGACAGAATTCGCTACACCTTC. This encodes CASRQALDRIRYTF.

The chain links TRBV6-5 to TRBJ2-3, with D possibly TRBD1 on 6 matching bases. Trimming stripped 6 bases from V and 6 bases from J, with 16 bases between. This CDR3 comprises 14 residues. CDR1 MNHEY and CDR2 SVGAGI come from the germline V gene. CDR3 bases: TGTGCCAGCAGCGACCGATGGGGGCATGATACGCAGTATTTT. It encodes CASSDRWGHDTQYF.

The CDR3 region is CASREKGPTEAFF. CDR3 sequence (DNA): TGTGCCAGCAGAGAAAAGGGACCCACTGAAGCTTTCTTT. The chain combines TRBV2 with TRBJ1-1; D might be TRBD1 (5 bases). The CDR3 sequence is 13 residues long. Per the germline V gene, CDR1 is SNHLY and CDR2 is FYNNEI. With 6 bases removed from V and 4 bases from J, the gap between germline ends came to 12 bases.

The V call is TRBV5-1, the J call TRBJ2-5, with 10 bases fitting TRBD2. The CDR3 has 17 residues. The V gene end was trimmed by 0 bases and the J gene end by 1 base; junction bases not matched to a gene: 6. Germline CDR1 SGHRS, CDR2 YFSETQ. CDR3 sequence: CASSLAGSGGTQETQYF. The CDR3 nucleotides are TGCGCCAGCAGCTTGGCTGGTAGCGGGGGGACCCAAGAGACCCAGTACTTC.

This clone occurred a few times. The gene calls are TRBV27 and TRBJ1-6; D remains ambiguous. The CDR3 totals 16 residues. V was pared by 1 base and J by 8 bases, with 15 bases between. Germline V lookup: CDR1 MNHEY, CDR2 SMNVEV (reference sequence). CDR3 in amino acids: CASSLFGLLRDSPLHF. The CDR3 DNA sequence: TGTGCCAGCAGTTTATTCGGCTTACTTAGGGATTCACCCCTCCACTTT.

The chain uses TRBV6-5 and TRBJ1-1; D remains unclear. V lost 5 bases, J lost 7 bases, and 20 bases lay in between. CDR3 length equals 15 residues. Germline CDR1 reads MNHEY; CDR2 reads SVGAGI. The CDR3 region is CASSPGRRGLNEAFF. In DNA, the CDR3 is TGTGCCAGCAGTCCAGGACGGCGTGGGCTGAATGAAGCTTTCTTT.

The chain recombines TRBV13 with TRBJ1-5; D gene ambiguous. Germline assignment: CDR1 PRHDT and CDR2 FYEKMQ (reference sequence). CDR3 length: 14 residues. The V and J ends lost 3 bases and 4 bases respectively, with 10 bases between them. Written as DNA, the CDR3 is TGTGCCAGCAGCTTGGGGAGAAGGAATCAGCCCCAGCATTTT. Its translation: CASSLGRRNQPQHF.

This CDR3 is CASSMDTYTEAFF. CDR3 bases: TGTGCCAGCAGCATGGACACCTACACTGAAGCTTTCTTT. The V call is TRBV7-2, the J call TRBJ1-1; TRBD1 is a possible D gene (5 bases). The CDR3 length is 13 residues. V was clipped by 5 bases and J by 3 bases, with 10 bases between them. Germline V gene sequence: CDR1 SGHTA, CDR2 FQGNSA. The full variable domain, with the rest looked up from reference TRBV7-2 and TRBJ1-1, is GAGVSQSPSNKVTEKGKDVELRCDPISGHTALYWYRQSLGQGLEFLIYFQGNSAPDKSGLPSDRFSAERTGGSVSTLTIQRTQQEDSAVYLCASSMDTYTEAFFGQGTRLTVV.

The J gene is TRBJ1-3, the V gene TRBV28; possibly TRBD1 for D (5 bases). The CDR3 extends over 15 amino acids. V gave up 5 bases and J gave up 0 bases, with 11 bases separating them. The germline CDR1 and CDR2 sequences are MDHEN and SYDVKM. CDR3: CASSNGGRSGNTIYF. CDR3 coding DNA: TGTGCCAGCAGTAATGGGGGACGCTCTGGAAACACCATATATTTT. The variable domain in full, completed from reference TRBV28 and TRBJ1-3, reads DVKVTQSSRYLVKRTGEKVFLECVQDMDHENMFWYRQDPGLGLRLIYFSYDVKMKEKGDIPEGYSVSREKKERFSLILESASTNQTSMYLCASSNGGRSGNTIYFGEGSWLTVV.

This clone was detected only a few times. The chain carries TRBV12-3 or TRBV12-4 and TRBJ2-7; D is ambiguous. The V end lost 4 bases, the J end lost 5 bases, and 9 bases lay between the germline ends. The CDR3 has 12 residues. CDR3 in amino acids: CASSSDRNEQYF. CDR3 bases: TGTGCCAGCAGTTCGGATCGGAACGAGCAGTACTTC.

This chain joins TRBV5-6 and TRBJ1-2; 12 nucleotides match TRBD1. Germline trimming cut 7 bases from V and 1 base from J; bases unmatched to any gene: 8. The germline V gene encodes CDR1 SGHDT and CDR2 YYEEEE. The CDR3 sequence is 16 residues long. The CDR3 nucleotides are TGTGCCAGCTCATACGGGACAGGGGGCGGTAACTATGGCTACACCTTC. This codes for CASSYGTGGGNYGYTF.

V usage is TRBV18 and J usage is TRBJ2-5; D is unresolved. The CDR3 runs 15 residues. Germline V lookup: CDR1 KGHSH, CDR2 LQKENI. V shed 5 bases and J shed 2 bases, with 15 bases lying between them. This CDR3 is CASSSWAVVQETQYF. The CDR3, as DNA: TGTGCCAGCTCATCTTGGGCAGTAGTACAAGAGACCCAGTACTTC.

The J gene is TRBJ2-3, the V gene TRBV5-7; 10 bases align to TRBD2. TRBV5-7 carries the ORF label, with uncertain function. With 5 bases clipped from V and 4 bases from J, the junction kept 7 bases outside the gene matches. The CDR3 has 15 residues. CDR3 sequence: CASSLVAGGADTQYF. CDR3 nucleotides: TGTGCCAGCAGTCTCGTAGCGGGAGGTGCAGATACGCAGTATTTT.